This T cell receptor (beta chain) was observed in a study of shared clonotypes between healthy human individuals. Study donors comprised healthy, HIV-negative adults devoid of recent acute infection or vaccination. The germline V gene encodes CDR1 SNHLY and CDR2 FYNNEI. Trimming left V 6 bases short and J 1 base short, with 12 bases between. The CDR3 is 14 residues long. Produced via immunoSEQ multiplex PCR; TCRdb's table is partial and in-frame only. The repertoire holds about 480,000 clones, with approximately 79% as singletons. The gene calls are TRBV2 and TRBJ1-1, with a tentative D call TRBD1 (5 bases). The sample consisted of PBMCs. The origin of this receptor is a woman aged 40-49 years in good health. Some clones in this sample may be carry-over from other donors' samples. CDR3 residues: CASRTGRENTEAFF. As DNA, the CDR3 is TGTGCCAGCAGGACGGGCAGGGAGAACACTGAAGCTTTCTTT. The whole variable domain, filled in from reference TRBV2 and TRBJ1-1, reads EPEVTQTPSHQVTQMGQEVILRCVPISNHLYFYWYRQILGQKVEFLVSFYNNEISEKSEIFDDQFSVERPDGSNFTLKIRSTKLEDSAMYFCASRTGRENTEAFFGQGTRLTVV.